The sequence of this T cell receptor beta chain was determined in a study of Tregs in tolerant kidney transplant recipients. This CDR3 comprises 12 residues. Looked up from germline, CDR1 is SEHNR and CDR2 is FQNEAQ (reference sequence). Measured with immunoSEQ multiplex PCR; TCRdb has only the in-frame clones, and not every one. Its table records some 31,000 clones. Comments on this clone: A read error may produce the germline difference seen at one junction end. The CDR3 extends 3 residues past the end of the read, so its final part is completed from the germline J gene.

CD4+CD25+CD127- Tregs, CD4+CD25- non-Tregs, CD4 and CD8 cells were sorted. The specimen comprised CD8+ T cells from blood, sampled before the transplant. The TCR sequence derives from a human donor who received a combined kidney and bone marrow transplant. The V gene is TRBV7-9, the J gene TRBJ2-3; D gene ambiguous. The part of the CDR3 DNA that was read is TGTTCCAGCAGCCCTCACAAAGATACG. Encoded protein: CSSSPHKDT. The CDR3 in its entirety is CSSSPHKDTQYF.